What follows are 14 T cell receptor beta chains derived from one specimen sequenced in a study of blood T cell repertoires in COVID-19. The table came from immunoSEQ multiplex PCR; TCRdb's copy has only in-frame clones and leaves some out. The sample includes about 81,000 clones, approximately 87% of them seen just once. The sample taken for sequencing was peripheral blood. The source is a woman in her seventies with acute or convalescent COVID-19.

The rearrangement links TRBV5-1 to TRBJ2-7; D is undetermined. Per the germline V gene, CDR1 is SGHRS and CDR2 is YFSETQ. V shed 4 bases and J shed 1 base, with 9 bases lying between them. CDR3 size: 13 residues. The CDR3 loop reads CASSPTLSYEQYV. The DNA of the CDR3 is TGCGCCAGCAGCCCGACTCTTTCCTACGAGCAGTACGTC.

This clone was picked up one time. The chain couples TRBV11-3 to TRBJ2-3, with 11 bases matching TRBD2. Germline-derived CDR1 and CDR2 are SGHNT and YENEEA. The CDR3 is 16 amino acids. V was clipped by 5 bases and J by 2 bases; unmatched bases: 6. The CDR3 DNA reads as TGTGCCAGCAGCGCAGGGACTAGCGGACACACAGATACGCAGTATTTT. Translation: CASSAGTSGHTDTQYF.

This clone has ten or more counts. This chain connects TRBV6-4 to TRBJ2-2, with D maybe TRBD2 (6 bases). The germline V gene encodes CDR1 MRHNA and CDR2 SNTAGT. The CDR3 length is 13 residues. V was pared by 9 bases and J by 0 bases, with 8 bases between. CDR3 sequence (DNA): TGTGCCAGTTCTAGCGCGAACACCGGGGAGCTGTTTTTT. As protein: CASSSANTGELFF.

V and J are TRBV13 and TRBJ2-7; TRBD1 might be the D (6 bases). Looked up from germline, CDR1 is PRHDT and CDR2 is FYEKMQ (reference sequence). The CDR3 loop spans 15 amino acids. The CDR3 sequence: CASSLGLGGGDGQYV. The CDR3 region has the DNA TGTGCCAGCAGCCTAGGACTTGGGGGCGGTGATGGGCAGTACGTC.

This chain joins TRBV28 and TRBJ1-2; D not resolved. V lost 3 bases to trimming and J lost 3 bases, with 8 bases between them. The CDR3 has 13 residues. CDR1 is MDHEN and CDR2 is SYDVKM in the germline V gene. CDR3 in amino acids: CASSFFRDYGYTF. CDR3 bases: TGTGCCAGCAGTTTCTTCCGTGACTATGGCTACACCTTC.

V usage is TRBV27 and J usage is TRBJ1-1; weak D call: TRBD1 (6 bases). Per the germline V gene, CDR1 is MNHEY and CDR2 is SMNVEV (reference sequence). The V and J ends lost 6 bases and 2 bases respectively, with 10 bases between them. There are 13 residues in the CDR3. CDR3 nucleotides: TGTGCCAGCAGAGGACAGTTAAACACTGAAGCTTTCTTT. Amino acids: CASRGQLNTEAFF.

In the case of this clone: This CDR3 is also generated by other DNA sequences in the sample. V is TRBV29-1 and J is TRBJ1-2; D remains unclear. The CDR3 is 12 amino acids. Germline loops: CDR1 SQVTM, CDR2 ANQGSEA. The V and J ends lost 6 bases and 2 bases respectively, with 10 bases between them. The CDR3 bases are TGCAGCGTATCGGGCGGGAACTATGGCTACACCTTC. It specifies CSVSGGNYGYTF.

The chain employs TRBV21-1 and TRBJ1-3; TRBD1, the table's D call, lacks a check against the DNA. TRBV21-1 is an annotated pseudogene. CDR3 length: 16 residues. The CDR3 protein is CASSKARAGGGNTIYF. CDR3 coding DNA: TGTGCCAGCAGCAAAGCTCGAGCAGGGGGTGGAAACACCATATATTTT.

For the CDR3, the DNA is TGTGCCAGCACCCGGGACAGCTATTATAGCAATCAGCCCCAGCATTTT. It yields the protein CASTRDSYYSNQPQHF. The rearrangement joins TRBV7-8 to TRBJ1-5, with 7 bases aligning to TRBD1. V dropped 7 bases and J dropped 0; count of bases not matched to a gene: 9. CDR3 length: 16 amino acids. Germline-derived CDR1 and CDR2 are SGHVS and FQNEAQ.

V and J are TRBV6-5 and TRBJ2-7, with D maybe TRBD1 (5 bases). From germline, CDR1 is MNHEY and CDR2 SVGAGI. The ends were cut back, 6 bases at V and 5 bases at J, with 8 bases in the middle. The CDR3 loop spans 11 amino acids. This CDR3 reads CASSQGNEQYV. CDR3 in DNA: TGTGCCAGCAGCCAGGGTAACGAGCAGTACGTC.

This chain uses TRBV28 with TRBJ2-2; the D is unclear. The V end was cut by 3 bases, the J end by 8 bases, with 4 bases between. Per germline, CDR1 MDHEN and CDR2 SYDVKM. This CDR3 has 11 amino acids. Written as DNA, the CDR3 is TGTGCCAGCAGTTTCCGTGGGGAGCTGTTTTTT. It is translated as CASSFRGELFF. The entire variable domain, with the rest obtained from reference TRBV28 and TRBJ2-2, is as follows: DVKVTQSSRYLVKRTGEKVFLECVQDMDHENMFWYRQDPGLGLRLIYFSYDVKMKEKGDIPEGYSVSREKKERFSLILESASTNQTSMYLCASSFRGELFFGEGSRLTVL.

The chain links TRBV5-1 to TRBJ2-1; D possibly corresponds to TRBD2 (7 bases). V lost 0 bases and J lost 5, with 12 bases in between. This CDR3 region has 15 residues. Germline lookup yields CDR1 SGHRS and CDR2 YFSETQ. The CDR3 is CASSLEGGPHNEQFF. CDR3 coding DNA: TGCGCCAGCAGCTTGGAGGGGGGGCCCCACAATGAGCAGTTCTTC.

The CDR3 nucleotides read TGTGCCAGCAGCGTAGAGGGGGGGAGTGGAGATACGCAGTATTTT. It encodes CASSVEGGSGDTQYF. This chain links TRBV9 with TRBJ2-3; a possible D gene is TRBD2 (7 bases). Germline V gives CDR1 SGDLS, CDR2 YYNGEE. CDR3 length equals 15 residues. Deletions cut 0 bases from V and 5 bases from J, with 13 bases between.

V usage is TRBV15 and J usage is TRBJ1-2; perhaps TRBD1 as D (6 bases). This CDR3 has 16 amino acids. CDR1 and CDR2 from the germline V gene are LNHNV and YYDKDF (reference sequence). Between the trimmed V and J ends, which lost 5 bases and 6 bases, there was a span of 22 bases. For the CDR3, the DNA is TGTGCCACCAGCGCCCGAGGGGGAGAAAGTCTGGATGGCTACACCTTC. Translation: CATSARGGESLDGYTF.